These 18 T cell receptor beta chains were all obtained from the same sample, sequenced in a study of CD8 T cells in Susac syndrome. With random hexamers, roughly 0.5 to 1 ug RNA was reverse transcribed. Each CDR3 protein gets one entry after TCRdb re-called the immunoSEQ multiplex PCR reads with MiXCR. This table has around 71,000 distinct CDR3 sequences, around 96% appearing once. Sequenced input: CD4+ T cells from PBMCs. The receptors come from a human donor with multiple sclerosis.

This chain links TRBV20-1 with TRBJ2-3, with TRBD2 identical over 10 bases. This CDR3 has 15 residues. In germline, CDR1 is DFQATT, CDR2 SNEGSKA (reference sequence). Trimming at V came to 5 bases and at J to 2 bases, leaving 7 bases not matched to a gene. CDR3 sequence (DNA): TGCAGTGCTGTTACTAGCGGGGCGTCCACAGATACGCAGTATTTT. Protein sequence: CSAVTSGASTDTQYF.

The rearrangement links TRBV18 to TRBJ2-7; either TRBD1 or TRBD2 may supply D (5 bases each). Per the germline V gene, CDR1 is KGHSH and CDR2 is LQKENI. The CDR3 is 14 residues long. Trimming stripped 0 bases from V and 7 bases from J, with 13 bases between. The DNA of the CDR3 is TGTGCCAGCTCACCACCGGGACCATCAGAGGAGCAGTACTTC. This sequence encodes CASSPPGPSEEQYF.

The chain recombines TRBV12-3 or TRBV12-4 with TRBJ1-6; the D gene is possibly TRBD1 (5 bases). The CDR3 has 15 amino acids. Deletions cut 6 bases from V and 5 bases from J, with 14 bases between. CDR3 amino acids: CASSPMGQHNSPLHF. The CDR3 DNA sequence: TGTGCCAGCAGCCCGATGGGGCAGCATAATTCACCCCTCCACTTT.

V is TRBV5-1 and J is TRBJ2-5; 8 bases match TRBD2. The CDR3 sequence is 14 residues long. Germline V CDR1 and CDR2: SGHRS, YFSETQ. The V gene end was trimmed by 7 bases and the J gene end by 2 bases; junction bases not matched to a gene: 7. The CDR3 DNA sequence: TGCGCCAGCTCCGGGAGGGTGGGTCAAGAGACCCAGTACTTC. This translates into CASSGRVGQETQYF.

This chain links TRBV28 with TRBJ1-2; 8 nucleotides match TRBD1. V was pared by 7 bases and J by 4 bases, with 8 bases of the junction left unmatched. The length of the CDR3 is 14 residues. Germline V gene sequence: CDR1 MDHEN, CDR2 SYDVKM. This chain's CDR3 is CASTVGDRSYGYTF. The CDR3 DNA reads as TGTGCCAGCACGGTGGGGGACAGGAGCTATGGCTACACCTTC.

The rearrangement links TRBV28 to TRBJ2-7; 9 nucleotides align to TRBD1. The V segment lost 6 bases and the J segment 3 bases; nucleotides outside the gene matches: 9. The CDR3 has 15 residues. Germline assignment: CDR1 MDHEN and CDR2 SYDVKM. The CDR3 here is CASSPQKGQGYEQYF. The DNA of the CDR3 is TGTGCCAGCAGCCCGCAGAAGGGACAGGGCTACGAGCAGTACTTC. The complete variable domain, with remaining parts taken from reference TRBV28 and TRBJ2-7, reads DVKVTQSSRYLVKRTGEKVFLECVQDMDHENMFWYRQDPGLGLRLIYFSYDVKMKEKGDIPEGYSVSREKKERFSLILESASTNQTSMYLCASSPQKGQGYEQYFGPGTRLTVT.

CDR3 DNA: TGTGCCAGCAGCTTCCGTCAACCGGGTTTGGCCGGGAATGAGCAGTTCTTC. Translated, it gives CASSFRQPGLAGNEQFF. This chain links TRBV11-2 with TRBJ2-1; D gene uncertain. Germline CDR1 is SGHAT and CDR2 is FQNNGV. CDR3 size: 17 residues. V dropped 3 bases and J dropped 7 bases, with 22 bases sitting between them.

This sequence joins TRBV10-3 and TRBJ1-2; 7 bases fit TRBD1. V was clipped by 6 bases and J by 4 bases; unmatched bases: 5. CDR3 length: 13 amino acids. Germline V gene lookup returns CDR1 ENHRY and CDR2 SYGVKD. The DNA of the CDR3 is TGTGCCATCAGAGGACAGGCGGGCTATGGCTACACCTTC. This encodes CAIRGQAGYGYTF.

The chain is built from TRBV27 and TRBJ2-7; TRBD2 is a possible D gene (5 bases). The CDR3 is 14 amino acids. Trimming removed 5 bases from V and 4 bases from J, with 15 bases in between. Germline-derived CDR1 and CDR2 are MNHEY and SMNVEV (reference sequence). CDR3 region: CASSDGDRTYEQYF. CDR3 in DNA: TGTGCCAGCAGTGACGGGGATCGTACATACGAGCAGTACTTC.

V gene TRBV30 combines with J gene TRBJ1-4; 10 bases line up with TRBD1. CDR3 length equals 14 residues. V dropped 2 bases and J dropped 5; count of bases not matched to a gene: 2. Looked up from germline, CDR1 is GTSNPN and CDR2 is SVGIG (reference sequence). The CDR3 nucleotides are TGTGCCTGGAGTACGGGACAGGGGAATGAAAAACTGTTTTTT. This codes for CAWSTGQGNEKLFF.

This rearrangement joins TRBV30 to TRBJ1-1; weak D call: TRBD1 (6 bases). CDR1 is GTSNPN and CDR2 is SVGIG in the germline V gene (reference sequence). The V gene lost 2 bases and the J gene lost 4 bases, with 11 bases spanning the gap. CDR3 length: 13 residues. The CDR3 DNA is TGTGCCTGGAGTCTACAGGGAGGCACTGAAGCTTTCTTT. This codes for CAWSLQGGTEAFF.

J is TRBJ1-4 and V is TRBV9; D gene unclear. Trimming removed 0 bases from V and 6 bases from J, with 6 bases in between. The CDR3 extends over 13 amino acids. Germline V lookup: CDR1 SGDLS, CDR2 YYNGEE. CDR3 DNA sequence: TGTGCCAGCAGCGTAGGCCCAGATGAAAAACTGTTTTTT. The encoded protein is CASSVGPDEKLFF.

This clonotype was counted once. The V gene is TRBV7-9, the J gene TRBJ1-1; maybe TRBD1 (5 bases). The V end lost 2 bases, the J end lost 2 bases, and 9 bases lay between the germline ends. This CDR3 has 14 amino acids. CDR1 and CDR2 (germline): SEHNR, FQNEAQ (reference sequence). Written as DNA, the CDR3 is TGTGCCAGCAGCTTACAACGGGACAACACTGAAGCTTTCTTT. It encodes CASSLQRDNTEAFF.

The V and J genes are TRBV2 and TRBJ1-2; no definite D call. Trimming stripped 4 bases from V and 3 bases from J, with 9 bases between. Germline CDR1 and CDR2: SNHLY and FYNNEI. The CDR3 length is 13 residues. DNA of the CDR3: TGTGCCAGCAGTGGTGGCGGTGACTATGGCTACACCTTC. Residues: CASSGGGDYGYTF.

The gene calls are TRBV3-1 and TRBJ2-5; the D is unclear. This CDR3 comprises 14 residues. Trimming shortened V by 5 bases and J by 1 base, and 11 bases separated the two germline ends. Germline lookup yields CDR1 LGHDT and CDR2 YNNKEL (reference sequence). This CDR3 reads CASSIWQTQETQYF. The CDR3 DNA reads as TGTGCCAGCAGCATTTGGCAGACCCAAGAGACCCAGTACTTC.

CDR3 protein: CASRGAGSSYNSPLHF. As DNA, the CDR3 is TGTGCCAGCCGCGGGGCAGGGAGCTCCTATAATTCACCCCTCCACTTT. The chain is built from TRBV12-3 or TRBV12-4 and TRBJ1-6; maybe TRBD1 (5 bases). V lost 8 bases, J lost 0 bases, and 14 bases lay in between. This CDR3 region has 16 residues.

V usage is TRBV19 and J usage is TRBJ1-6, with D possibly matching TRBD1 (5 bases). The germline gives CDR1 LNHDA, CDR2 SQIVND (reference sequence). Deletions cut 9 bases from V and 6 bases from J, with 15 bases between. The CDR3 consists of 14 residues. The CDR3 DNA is TGTGCCAGCTTGGACCCCGGGGGTAATTCACCCCTCCACTTT. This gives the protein CASLDPGGNSPLHF. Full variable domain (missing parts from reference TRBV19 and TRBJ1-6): DGGITQSPKYLFRKEGQNVTLSCEQNLNHDAMYWYRQDPGQGLRLIYYSQIVNDFQKGDIAEGYSVSREKKESFPLTVTSAQKNPTAFYLCASLDPGGNSPLHFGNGTRLTVT.

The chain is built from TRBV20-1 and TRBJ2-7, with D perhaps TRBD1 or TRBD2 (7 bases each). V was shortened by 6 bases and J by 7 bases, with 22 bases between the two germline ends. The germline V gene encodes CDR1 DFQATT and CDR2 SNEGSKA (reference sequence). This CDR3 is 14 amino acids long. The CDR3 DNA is TGCAGTGCAATGGGGGGCAGGGGGAGGGTAGAGCAGTACTTC. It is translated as CSAMGGRGRVEQYF.